A single T cell receptor (beta chain) is shown here with its context. What this receptor recognizes is not known. No quality values exist for individual bases; no much larger clone is one base distant. The data stem from a study of blood T cell repertoires in COVID-19 (dated by TCRdb to 2020 to 2022). Study-level background: Collaborator samples came from the United States, Italy and Spain and covered acute and convalescent phases of COVID-19. The prospective study material was composed of cDNA or gDNA derived from T cells, B-cell-depleted T cells, or PBMCs. The dataset comprised deeply sampled blood TCRbeta repertoires from subjects exposed to, actively infected with, or recovered from COVID-19. The repertoires were released in a freely available public database intended as a resource for research on the immune response to SARS-CoV-2. Samples came from the ongoing ImmuneRACE study (first 160 participants) plus 1,254 subjects from 6 global collaborators. The sample metadata nearly always contained a de-identified subject ID, COVID-19 status, age in years and sex. Where available, HLA class I and class II types were obtained from metadata supplied by the sample provider rather than from assay-based typing.

From cysteine to phenylalanine, the CDR3 is 16 amino acids long. The CDR3 DNA has 48 bases and is translated from base 1. V sheds 4 bases and J sheds 2 bases, leaving 15 bases between their ends. CDR1 is given as SGHDN and CDR2 as FVKESK, both from the germline V gene. One collaborating source in Seattle enrolled patients while the patients were actively infected and followed the patients over time throughout the course of disease. Collaborating institutions collected whole blood in K2EDTA tubes following their own protocols. For TCRbeta analysis, collaborators shipped samples as frozen whole blood, isolated PBMCs, or DNA extracted from either of those sample types. Study-wide conclusions, independent of this receptor: The amount of clinical and demographic metadata varied by source and participant and was provided uncurated.

The immunoSEQ Assay, a bias-controlled multiplex PCR, was used to amplify TCRbeta CDR3 regions from genomic DNA. Turning to the authors' computational methods: Within the assay, amplification of reference gene primers was used to estimate how many nucleated cells each sample contained. Sequence reads were collapsed and filtered to measure the absolute abundance of every unique TCRbeta CDR3 rearrangement. Productive Simpson clonality was computed per sample as the square root of Simpson's diversity index over productive rearrangements. TCRdb's version of the immuneACCESS table is confined to in-frame rearrangements and falls short of the full clone set. An unresolved V gene accounts for under half of the shortfall where checked; the remainder is of unknown origin. V and J calls and clone size are those listed in that table; D and trimming were worked out from the DNA. The sample has a few hundred thousand clones on record, about 86% of them singletons. Around a sixth of the sample is in the top ten clones.

The source of this sequence is an older person with COVID-19, enrolled during active disease. The sequenced sample was peripheral blood. This chain is built from TRBV14 and TRBJ1-3; no confident D gene assignment can be made. CDR3 loop: CASSPRLEPTGNTIYF. The DNA is as follows: TGTGCCAGCAGCCCGCGTCTAGAACCCACTGGAAACACCATATATTTT.